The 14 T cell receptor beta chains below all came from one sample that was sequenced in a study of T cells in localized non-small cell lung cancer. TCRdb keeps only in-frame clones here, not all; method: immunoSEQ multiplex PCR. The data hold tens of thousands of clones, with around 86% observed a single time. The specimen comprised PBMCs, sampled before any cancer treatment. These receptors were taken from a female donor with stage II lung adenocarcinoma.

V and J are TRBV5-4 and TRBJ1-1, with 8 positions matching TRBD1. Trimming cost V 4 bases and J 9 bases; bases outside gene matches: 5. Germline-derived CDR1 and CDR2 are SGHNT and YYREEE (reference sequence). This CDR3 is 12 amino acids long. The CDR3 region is CASSTRTGQAFF. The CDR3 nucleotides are TGTGCCAGCAGCACCCGGACAGGGCAAGCTTTCTTT.

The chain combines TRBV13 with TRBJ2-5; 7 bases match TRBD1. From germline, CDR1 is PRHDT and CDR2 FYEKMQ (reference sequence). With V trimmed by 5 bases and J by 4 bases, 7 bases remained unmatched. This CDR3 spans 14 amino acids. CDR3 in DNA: TGTGCCAGCAGCGAACGGACAGGTGGAGAGACCCAGTACTTC. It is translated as CASSERTGGETQYF.

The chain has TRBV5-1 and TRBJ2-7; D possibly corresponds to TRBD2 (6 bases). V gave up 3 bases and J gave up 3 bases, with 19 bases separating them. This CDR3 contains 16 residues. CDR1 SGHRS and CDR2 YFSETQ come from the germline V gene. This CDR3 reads CASSWSGAGSLYEQYF. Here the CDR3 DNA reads TGCGCCAGCAGCTGGTCCGGGGCGGGGTCCCTCTACGAGCAGTACTTC.

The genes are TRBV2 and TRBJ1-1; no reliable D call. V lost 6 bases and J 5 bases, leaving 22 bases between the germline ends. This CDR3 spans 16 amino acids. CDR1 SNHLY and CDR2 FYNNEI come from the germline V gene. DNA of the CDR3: TGTGCCAGCAGCGCCCAAGGGCATACCTCGAGGACTGAAGCTTTCTTT. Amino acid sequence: CASSAQGHTSRTEAFF.

The CDR3 here is CASSPTGTGNYEQYF. CDR3 nucleotide sequence: TGTGCCAGCTCACCCACGGGGACGGGGAACTACGAGCAGTACTTC. The V gene is TRBV18, the J gene TRBJ2-7, with D perhaps assigned TRBD1 or TRBD2 (5 bases each). V lost 3 bases and J 3 bases, leaving 15 bases between the germline ends. The germline V gene has CDR1 KGHSH and CDR2 LQKENI. The CDR3 extends over 15 amino acids.

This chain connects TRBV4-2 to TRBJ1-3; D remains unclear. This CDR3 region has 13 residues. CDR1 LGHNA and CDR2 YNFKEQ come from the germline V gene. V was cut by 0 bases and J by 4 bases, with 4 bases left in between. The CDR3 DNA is TGTGCCAGCAGCCAAGACATCGGAAACACCATATATTTT. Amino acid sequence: CASSQDIGNTIYF.

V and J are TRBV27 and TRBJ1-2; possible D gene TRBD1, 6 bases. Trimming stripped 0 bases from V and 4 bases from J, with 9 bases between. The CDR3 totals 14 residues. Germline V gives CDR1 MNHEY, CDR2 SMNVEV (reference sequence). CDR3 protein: CASSLSSGVYGYTF. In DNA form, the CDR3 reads TGTGCCAGCAGTTTATCCTCAGGGGTCTATGGCTACACCTTC.

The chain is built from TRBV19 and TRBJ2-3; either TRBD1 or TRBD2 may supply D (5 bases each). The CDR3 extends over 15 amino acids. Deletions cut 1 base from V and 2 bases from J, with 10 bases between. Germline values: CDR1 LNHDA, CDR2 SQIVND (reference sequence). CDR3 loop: CASSIGWGFTDTQYF. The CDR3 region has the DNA TGTGCCAGTAGTATAGGGTGGGGGTTCACAGATACGCAGTATTTT.

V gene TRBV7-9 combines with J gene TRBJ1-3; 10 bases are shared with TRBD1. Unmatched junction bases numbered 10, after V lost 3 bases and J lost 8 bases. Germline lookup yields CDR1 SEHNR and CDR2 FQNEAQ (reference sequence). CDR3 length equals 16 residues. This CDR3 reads CASSLRARQGADTIYF. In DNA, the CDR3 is TGTGCCAGCAGCTTGAGGGCCCGACAGGGGGCTGACACCATATATTTT.

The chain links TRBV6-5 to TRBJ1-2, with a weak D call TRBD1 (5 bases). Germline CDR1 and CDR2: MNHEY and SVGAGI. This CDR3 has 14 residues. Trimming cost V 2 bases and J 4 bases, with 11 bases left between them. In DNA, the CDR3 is TGTGCCAGCAGTTACGGGGGGGAGGGCTATGGCTACACCTTC. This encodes CASSYGGEGYGYTF.

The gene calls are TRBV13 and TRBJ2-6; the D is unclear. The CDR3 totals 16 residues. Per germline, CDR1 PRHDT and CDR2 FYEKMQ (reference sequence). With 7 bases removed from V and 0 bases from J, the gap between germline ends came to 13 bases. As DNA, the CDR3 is TGTGCCAGCACTCGAGCTAAAAGCTCTGGGGCCAACGTCCTGACTTTC. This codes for CASTRAKSSGANVLTF.

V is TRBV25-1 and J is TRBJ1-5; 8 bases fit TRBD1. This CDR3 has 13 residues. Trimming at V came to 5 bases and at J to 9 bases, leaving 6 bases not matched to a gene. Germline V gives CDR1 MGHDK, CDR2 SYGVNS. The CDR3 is CASSSDGTGPQHF. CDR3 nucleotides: TGTGCCAGCAGTTCGGACGGGACAGGGCCCCAGCATTTT.

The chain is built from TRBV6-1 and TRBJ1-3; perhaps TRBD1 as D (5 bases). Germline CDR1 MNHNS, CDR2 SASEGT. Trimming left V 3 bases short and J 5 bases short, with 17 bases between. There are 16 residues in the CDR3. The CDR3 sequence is CASSEGPSRARNTIYF. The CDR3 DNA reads TGTGCCAGCAGTGAGGGACCTTCACGGGCAAGAAACACCATATATTTT.

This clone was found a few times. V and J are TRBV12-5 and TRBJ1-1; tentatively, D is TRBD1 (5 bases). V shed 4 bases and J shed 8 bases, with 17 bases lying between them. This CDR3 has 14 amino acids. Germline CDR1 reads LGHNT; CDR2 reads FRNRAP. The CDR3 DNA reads TGTGCTAGTGGTTGGGAGACAGATTTTAGAGAAGCTTTCTTT. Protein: CASGWETDFREAFF.